This is a list of T cell receptor beta chains from one sample in a study of blood T cell repertoires in COVID-19. Assay used: immunoSEQ multiplex PCR; TCRdb lists only in-frame clones, some missing. The sample lists 220,000 or so clones, 90% occurring once. Specimen: PBMCs or T cells enriched from blood (not recorded which). The source is a man younger than 40 who had been exposed to COVID-19. The conserved cysteine and the conserved F or W are not part of the CDR3 here. Not every row has a clone size; where given, it reads once, few, many or a size class.

cdr3_length v_call clone_size cdr3_aa
16 TRBV21-1 NA ASSISRQGAFSNQPQH
12 TRBV6-1 NA ASSEGQGRDIQY
12 TRBV4-3 NA ASSQVDRDNEQF
12 TRBV19 NA ASSTTGVNEKLF
11 TRBV29-1 NA SASTGDDEKLF
15 TRBV14 NA ASSRGVRGLSGNTIY
16 TRBV27 NA ASSRPTGGLILNTEAF
12 TRBV3-1/TRBV3-2 few ASSQSVKLYEQY
17 TRBV28 NA ARKRDVLSRAGGVNGYT
12 TRBV4-1 NA ASSQGLSGNTIY
13 TRBV27 NA ASSWWAANTGELF
15 TRBV3-1/TRBV3-2 once ASSQDWGGRANYGYT
13 TRBV15 NA ATSRGSGGPDTQY